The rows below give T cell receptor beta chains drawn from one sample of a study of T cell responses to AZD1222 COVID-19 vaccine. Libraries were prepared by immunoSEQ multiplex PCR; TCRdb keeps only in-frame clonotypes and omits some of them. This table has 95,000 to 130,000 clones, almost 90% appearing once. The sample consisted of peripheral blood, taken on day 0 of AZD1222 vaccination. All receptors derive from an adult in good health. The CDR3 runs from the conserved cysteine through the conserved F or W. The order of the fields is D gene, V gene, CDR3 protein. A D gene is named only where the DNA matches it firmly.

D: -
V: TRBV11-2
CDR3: CASSMDLSNEQFF

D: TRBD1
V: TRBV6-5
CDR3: CATTGWDRYNSPLHF

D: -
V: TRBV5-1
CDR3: CASSPGSRQGGRETQYF

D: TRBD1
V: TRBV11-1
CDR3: CASSIRTGAYEQYF

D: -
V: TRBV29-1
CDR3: CSVELDSQETQYF

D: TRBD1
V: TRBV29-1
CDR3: CSVGQGLETQYF

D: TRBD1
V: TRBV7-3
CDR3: CASSSQGRVDNEQFF

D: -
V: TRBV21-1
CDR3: CASTWGVDTEAFF

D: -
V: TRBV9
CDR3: CASREDRSIMNTEAFF

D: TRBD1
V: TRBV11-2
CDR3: CASSPLVGQGGTGELFF